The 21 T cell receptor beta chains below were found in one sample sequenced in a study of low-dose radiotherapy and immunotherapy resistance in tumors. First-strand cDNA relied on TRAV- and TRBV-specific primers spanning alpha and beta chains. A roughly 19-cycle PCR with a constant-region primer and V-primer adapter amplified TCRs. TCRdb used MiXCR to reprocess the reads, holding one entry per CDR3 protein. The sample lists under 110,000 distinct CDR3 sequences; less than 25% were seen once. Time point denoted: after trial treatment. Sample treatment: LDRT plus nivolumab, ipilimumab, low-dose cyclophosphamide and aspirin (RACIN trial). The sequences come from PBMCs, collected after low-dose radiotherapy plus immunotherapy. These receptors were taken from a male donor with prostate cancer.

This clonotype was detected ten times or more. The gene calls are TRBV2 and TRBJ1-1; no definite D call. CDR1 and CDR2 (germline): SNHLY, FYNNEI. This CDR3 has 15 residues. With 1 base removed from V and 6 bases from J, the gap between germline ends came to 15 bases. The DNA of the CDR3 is TGTGCCAGCAGTGAAGAACGCAGTTTAGGGTCTGAAGCTTTCTTT. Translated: CASSEERSLGSEAFF.

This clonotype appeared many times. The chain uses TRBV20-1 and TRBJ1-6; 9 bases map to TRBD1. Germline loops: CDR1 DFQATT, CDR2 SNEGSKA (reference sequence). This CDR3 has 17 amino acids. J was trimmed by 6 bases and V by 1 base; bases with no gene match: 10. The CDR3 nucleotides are TGCAGTGCTAGAGTACCGGGACAGGGAGCCTTTAATTCACCCCTCCACTTT. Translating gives CSARVPGQGAFNSPLHF.

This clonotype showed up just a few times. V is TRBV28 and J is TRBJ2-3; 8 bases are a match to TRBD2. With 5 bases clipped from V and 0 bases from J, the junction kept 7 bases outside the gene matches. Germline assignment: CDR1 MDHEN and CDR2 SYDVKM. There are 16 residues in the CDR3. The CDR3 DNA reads TGTGCCAGCAGTCCCCCGGGGGGGCGTAGCACAGATACGCAGTATTTT. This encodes CASSPPGGRSTDTQYF.

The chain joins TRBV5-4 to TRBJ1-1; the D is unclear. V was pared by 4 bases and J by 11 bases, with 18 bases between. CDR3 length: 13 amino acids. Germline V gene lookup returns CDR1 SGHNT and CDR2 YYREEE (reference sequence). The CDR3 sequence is CASSINKVREAFF. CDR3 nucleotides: TGTGCCAGCAGCATTAACAAGGTACGGGAGGCTTTCTTT.

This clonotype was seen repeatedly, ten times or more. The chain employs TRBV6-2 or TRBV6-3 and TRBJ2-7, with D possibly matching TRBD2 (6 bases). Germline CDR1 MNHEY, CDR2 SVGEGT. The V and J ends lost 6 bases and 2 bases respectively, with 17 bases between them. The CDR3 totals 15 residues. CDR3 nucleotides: TGTGCCAGCAGAGGCTCTTGGGGGGTGGCCTACGAGCAGTACTTC. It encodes CASRGSWGVAYEQYF.

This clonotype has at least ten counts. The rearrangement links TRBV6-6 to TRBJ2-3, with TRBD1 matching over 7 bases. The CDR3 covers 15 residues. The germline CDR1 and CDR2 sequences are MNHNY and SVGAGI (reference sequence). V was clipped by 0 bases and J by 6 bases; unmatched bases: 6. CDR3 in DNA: TGTGCCAGCAGTTACTCGAATGACAGGGCGGATACGCAGTATTTT. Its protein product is CASSYSNDRADTQYF.

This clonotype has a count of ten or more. In nucleotides, the CDR3 is TGTGCCAGTAGTAGCCGCGGGGAGCTGTTTTTT. Encoded protein: CASSSRGELFF. The rearrangement links TRBV19 to TRBJ2-2; no definite D call. V shed 4 bases and J shed 7 bases, with 4 bases lying between them. Germline V gene lookup returns CDR1 LNHDA and CDR2 SQIVND (reference sequence). The CDR3 is 11 amino acids. Complete variable domain (other parts from reference TRBV19 and TRBJ2-2): DGGITQSPKYLFRKEGQNVTLSCEQNLNHDAMYWYRQDPGQGLRLIYYSQIVNDFQKGDIAEGYSVSREKKESFPLTVTSAQKNPTAFYLCASSSRGELFFGEGSRLTVL.

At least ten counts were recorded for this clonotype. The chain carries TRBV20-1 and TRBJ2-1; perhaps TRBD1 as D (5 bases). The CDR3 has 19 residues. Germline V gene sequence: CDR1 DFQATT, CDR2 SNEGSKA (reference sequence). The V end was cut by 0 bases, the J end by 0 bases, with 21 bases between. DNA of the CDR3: TGCAGTGCTAGAGACCGGGCACCAAAGGGGCGAAGCTCCTACAATGAGCAGTTCTTC. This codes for CSARDRAPKGRSSYNEQFF.

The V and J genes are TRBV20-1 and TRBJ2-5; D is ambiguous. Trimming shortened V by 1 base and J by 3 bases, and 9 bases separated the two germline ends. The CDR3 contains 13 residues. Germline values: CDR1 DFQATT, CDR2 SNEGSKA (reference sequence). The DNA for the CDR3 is TGCAGTGCTAGAGCCCACAGCAAAGAGACCCAGTACTTC. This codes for CSARAHSKETQYF.

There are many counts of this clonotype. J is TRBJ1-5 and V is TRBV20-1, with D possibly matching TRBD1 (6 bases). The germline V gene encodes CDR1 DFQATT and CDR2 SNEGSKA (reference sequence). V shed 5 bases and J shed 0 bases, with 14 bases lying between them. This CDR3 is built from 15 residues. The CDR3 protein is CSAVRGTPSNQPQHF. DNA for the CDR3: TGCAGTGCTGTCAGGGGTACTCCTAGCAATCAGCCCCAGCATTTT.

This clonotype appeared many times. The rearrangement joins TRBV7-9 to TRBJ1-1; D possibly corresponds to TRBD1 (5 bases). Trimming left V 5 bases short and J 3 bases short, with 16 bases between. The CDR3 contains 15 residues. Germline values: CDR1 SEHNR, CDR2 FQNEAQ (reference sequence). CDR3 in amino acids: CASSATTVTYTEAFF. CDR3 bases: TGTGCCAGCAGCGCCACGACAGTGACTTACACTGAAGCTTTCTTT.

The CDR3 protein is CASSSAPGLATYEQYF. The CDR3 bases are TGTGCCAGCAGCAGCGCCCCGGGACTAGCGACCTACGAGCAGTACTTC. The chain couples TRBV12-3 or TRBV12-4 to TRBJ2-7, with TRBD2 identical over 10 bases. J gave up 2 bases and V 6 bases, and 10 bases lay outside the gene matches. The CDR3 totals 16 residues.

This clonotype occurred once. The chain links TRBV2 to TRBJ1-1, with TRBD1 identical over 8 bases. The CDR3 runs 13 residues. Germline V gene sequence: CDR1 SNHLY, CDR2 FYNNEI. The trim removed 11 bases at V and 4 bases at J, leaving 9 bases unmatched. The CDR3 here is CAGGLTGATEAFF. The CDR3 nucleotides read TGTGCCGGGGGCCTGACAGGGGCCACTGAAGCTTTCTTT.

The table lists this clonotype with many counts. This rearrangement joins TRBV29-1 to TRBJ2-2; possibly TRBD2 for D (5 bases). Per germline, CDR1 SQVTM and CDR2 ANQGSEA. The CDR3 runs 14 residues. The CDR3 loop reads CNTKPGINTGELFF. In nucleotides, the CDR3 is TGCAACACCAAGCCGGGAATAAACACCGGGGAGCTGTTTTTT.

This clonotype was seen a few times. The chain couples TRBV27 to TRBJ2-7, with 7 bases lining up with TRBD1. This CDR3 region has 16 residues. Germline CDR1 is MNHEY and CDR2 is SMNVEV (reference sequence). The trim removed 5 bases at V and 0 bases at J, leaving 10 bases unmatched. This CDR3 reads CASSREGGASSYEQYF. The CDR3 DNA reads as TGTGCCAGCAGTAGAGAAGGGGGCGCCAGCTCCTACGAGCAGTACTTC.

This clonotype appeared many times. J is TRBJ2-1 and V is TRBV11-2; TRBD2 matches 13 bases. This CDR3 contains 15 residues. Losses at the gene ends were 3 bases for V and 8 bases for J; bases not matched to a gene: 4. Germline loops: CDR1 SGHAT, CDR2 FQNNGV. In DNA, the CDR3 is TGTGCCAGCAGCTTTGTGACTAGCGGGGGGTATGAGCAGTTCTTC. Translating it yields CASSFVTSGGYEQFF.

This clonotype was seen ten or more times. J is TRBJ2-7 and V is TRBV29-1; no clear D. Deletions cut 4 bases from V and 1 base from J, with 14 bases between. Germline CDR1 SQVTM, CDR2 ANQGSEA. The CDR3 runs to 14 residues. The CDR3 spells CSVAVDSASYEQYF. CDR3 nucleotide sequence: TGCAGCGTTGCCGTTGATTCAGCGTCCTACGAGCAGTACTTC.

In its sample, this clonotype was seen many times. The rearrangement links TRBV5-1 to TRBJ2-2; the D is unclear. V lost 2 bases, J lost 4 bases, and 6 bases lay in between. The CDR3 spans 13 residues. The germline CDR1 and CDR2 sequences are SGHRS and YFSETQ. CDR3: CASSLSVTGELFF. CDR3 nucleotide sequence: TGCGCCAGCAGCTTATCAGTCACCGGGGAGCTGTTTTTT. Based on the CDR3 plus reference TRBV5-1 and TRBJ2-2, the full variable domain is KAGVTQTPRYLIKTRGQQVTLSCSPISGHRSVSWYQQTPGQGLQFLFEYFSETQRNKGNFPGRFSGRQFSNSRSEMNVSTLELGDSALYLCASSLSVTGELFFGEGSRLTVL.

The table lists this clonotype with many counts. The CDR3 sequence: CSVETDSDYTF. The CDR3 bases are TGCAGCGTGGAGACCGACTCAGATTACACCTTC. J is TRBJ1-2 and V is TRBV29-1; D is unclear. Germline V gene lookup returns CDR1 SQVTM and CDR2 ANQGSEA. Trimming shortened V by 6 bases and J by 11 bases, and 16 bases separated the two germline ends. The CDR3 covers 11 residues.

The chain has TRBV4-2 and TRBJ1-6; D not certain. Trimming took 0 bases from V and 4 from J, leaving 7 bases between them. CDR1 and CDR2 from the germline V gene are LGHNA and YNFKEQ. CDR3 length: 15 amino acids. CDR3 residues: CASSQDPLYNSPLHF. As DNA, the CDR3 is TGTGCCAGCAGCCAAGATCCGCTTTATAATTCACCCCTCCACTTT.

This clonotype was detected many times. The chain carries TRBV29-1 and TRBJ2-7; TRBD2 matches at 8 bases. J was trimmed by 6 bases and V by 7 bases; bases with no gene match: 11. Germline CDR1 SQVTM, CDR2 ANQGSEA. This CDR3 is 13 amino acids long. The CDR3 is CSAGGFREGEQYF. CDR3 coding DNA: TGCAGCGCCGGGGGCTTTCGGGAGGGCGAGCAGTACTTC.